This T cell receptor beta chain derives from a study of blood T cell repertoires in COVID-19 (TCRdb year 2020). In the study overall: The collaborator samples originated in the United States, Italy and Spain and spanned the acute and convalescent phases of COVID-19. The prospective study material was composed of cDNA or gDNA derived from T cells, B-cell-depleted T cells, or PBMCs. The dataset comprised deeply sampled blood TCRbeta repertoires from subjects exposed to, actively infected with, or recovered from COVID-19. The repertoires were released in a freely available public database intended as a resource for research on the immune response to SARS-CoV-2. Samples were obtained from the ongoing ImmuneRACE study (first 160 participants) and from approximately 1,200 subjects provided by 6 global collaborators. The sample metadata nearly always contained a de-identified subject ID, COVID-19 status, age in years and sex. Where HLA class I and class II types were available, the types were taken from metadata supplied by the sample provider, not from assay-based typing.

TCRbeta CDR3 regions were amplified from genomic DNA using the immunoSEQ Assay, a bias-controlled multiplex PCR. The published analysis was carried out like this. Nucleated cell counts per sample were estimated from amplification of reference gene primers within the assay. Sequence reads were collapsed and filtered to measure the absolute abundance of every unique TCRbeta CDR3 rearrangement. For each sample, productive Simpson clonality was calculated as the square root of Simpson's diversity index over productive rearrangements. This immuneACCESS table, as held by TCRdb, lists in-frame sequences with V and J called but not all clones. Of the missing ones, under half trace to an unresolved V gene in checked studies; the others have no known cause. V, J and clone size are taken as reported in that table, and D and trimming were inferred from the DNA itself. This sample lists a few hundred thousand clones; 84% were detected once. Of the sample, under 1.5% falls within the top ten clones.

Another Seattle source contributed samples from volunteer blood donors who had recovered from COVID-19. The collaborating institutions used their own protocols to collect whole blood in K2EDTA tubes. For TCRbeta analysis, collaborators shipped samples as frozen whole blood, isolated PBMCs, or DNA extracted from either of those sample types. General conclusions and limits of the study: The quantity of clinical and demographic metadata differed by source and by participant and was supplied without curation.

Points on this clone: This receptor's antigen is unknown. No much larger clone is present one base from it, and per-base qualities are unavailable.

V is reduced by 5 bases and J by 3 bases, leaving a spacing of 14 bases between them. The germline V gene specifies SGHVS as CDR1 and FQNEAQ as CDR2. There are 14 amino acids in the CDR3, from cysteine to phenylalanine inclusive. The entry retains the CDR3 DNA only, 42 bases that are in frame from base 1. The sequence was collected from a woman aged 35 to 49 who had recovered from COVID-19. The chain is encoded by TRBV7-8 joined to TRBJ2-7; TRBD2 is a possible D gene, resting on 5 matching bases. Specimen: peripheral blood. At the DNA level, the sequence is TGTGCCAGCAGCCCACAACGGGATAGCTACGAGCAGTACTTC. Its translation reads: CASSPQRDSYEQYF. With all but the CDR3 taken from the reference TRBV7-8 and TRBJ2-7 genes, the full variable domain is: GAGVSQSPRYKVAKRGQDVALRCDPISGHVSLFWYQQALGQGPEFLTYFQNEAQLDKSGLPSDRFFAERPEGSVSTLKIQRTQQEDSAVYLCASSPQRDSYEQYFGPGTRLTVT.